The rows below give T cell receptor beta chains drawn from one sample of a study of Graves' ophthalmopathy and Graves' hyperthyroidism. TCRdb reprocessed the multiplex PCR reads via MiXCR and lists one record per CDR3 protein. The data contain around 26,000 distinct CDR3 sequences, about 50% of them seen just once; the ten biggest clones take up approximately 6.7%. The specimen was peripheral blood. These TCRs come from an adult woman with stable Graves' hyperthyroidism. The CDR3 runs from the conserved cysteine through the conserved F or W. A D gene is named only where the DNA matches it firmly. Clone size is stated in some rows and not others, as once, few, many or a class when expanded.

clone_size,cdr3_length,d_call,j_call,v_call,cdr3_nt,cdr3_aa
-,15,TRBD1,TRBJ2-5,TRBV6-7,TGTGCCAGCATGGCAGATCGGACAGGGTTGGAGACCCAGTACTTC,CASMADRTGLETQYF
many,14,TRBD2,TRBJ2-3,TRBV27,TGTGCCAGCAGTAGACTAGCGGGAGCAGATACGCAGTATTTT,CASSRLAGADTQYF
-,11,-,TRBJ2-1,TRBV7-6,TGTGCCAGCAGCTCCTACAATGCGCAGTTCTTC,CASSSYNAQFF
-,15,-,TRBJ2-7,TRBV10-3,TGTGCCAGCAGTTACTCCGGGAGTGGCGGGTACGAGCAGTACTTC,CASSYSGSGGYEQYF
once,13,TRBD1,TRBJ1-1,TRBV10-3,TGTGCCATCATGGGACAGGAGAACACTGAAGCTTTCTTT,CAIMGQENTEAFF
few,13,-,TRBJ1-2,TRBV20-1,TGCAGTGCTACAAACAGGGATAACTTAGGCTACACCTTC,CSATNRDNLGYTF
-,16,-,TRBJ2-5,TRBV25-1,TGTGCCAGCAGTGATCGGACGAGGTCCGCCCAAGGGACCCAGTACTTC,CASSDRTRSAQGTQYF
medium-sized,14,-,TRBJ1-6,TRBV6-1,TGTGCCAGCAGTGAGGGCTGGGTTAATTCACCCCTCCACTTT,CASSEGWVNSPLHF
many,16,TRBD1,TRBJ1-2,TRBV4-1,TGCGCCAGCAGCCAAGAGGACAGGGCGGGTGGCTATGGCTACACCTTC,CASSQEDRAGGYGYTF
few,14,TRBD1,TRBJ1-4,TRBV19,TGTGCCAGTAGCCACCGGGACAGTGATGAAAAACTGTTTTTT,CASSHRDSDEKLFF
-,16,TRBD2,TRBJ2-7,TRBV24-1,TGTGCCACCAGTGATCCCTCGACTAGCGGAGTTTATGAGCAGTACTTC,CATSDPSTSGVYEQYF